This T cell receptor (beta chain) was sequenced during a study of shared T cell receptors in the human thymus. Sequenced by immunoSEQ multiplex PCR; TCRdb stores in-frame clones only, minus some. The sample lists 700,000 to 750,000 clones, 70% to 90% occurring once. Germline V gene lookup returns CDR1 PRHDT and CDR2 FYEKMQ (reference sequence). The length of the CDR3 is 13 residues. V was shortened by 5 bases and J by 7 bases, with 9 bases between the two germline ends. This sample was also put to use in a study of human thymus T cells. That publication notes: Healthy Finnish infants having corrective surgery for congenital heart defects served as donors. Related studies noted strongly shared thymic repertoires across unrelated people.

The sample taken for sequencing was thymocytes. The source of this sequence is a girl under two years old with a congenital heart defect. V usage is TRBV13 and J usage is TRBJ1-6; D uncertain. CDR3: CASSPPQNSPLHF. The CDR3 DNA reads TGTGCCAGCAGCCCACCCCAGAATTCACCCCTCCACTTT.